Following are 28 T cell receptor beta chains from one sample sequenced in a study of spatial heterogeneity in lung cancer. Documented time point: sample taken at primary tumor resection. Material for sequencing was whole RNA from tumor, nontumor lung or frozen PBMC, left unsorted. TCRdb recomputed calls from the 5' RACE reads with MiXCR, one row per CDR3 protein. The sample has tens of thousands of distinct CDR3 sequences; 8.4% are singletons. This material consisted of PBMCs, taken at surgery. The source is a female donor with early-stage non-small cell lung cancer.

This chain links TRBV5-8 with TRBJ1-6, with a weak D call TRBD1 (6 bases). The CDR3 totals 17 residues. Germline V gives CDR1 SGHTS, CDR2 YDEGEE. With 1 base removed from V and 7 bases from J, the gap between germline ends came to 18 bases. The CDR3 DNA follows: TGTGCCAGCAGCTTGCAGCCCTGGGACATGACAAATTCACCCCTCCACTTT. This gives the protein CASSLQPWDMTNSPLHF.

The genes are TRBV10-3 and TRBJ2-7, with 7 bases fitting TRBD2. The V gene end was trimmed by 4 bases and the J gene end by 0 bases; junction bases not matched to a gene: 6. CDR1 and CDR2 (germline): ENHRY, SYGVKD. The CDR3 is 15 residues long. This CDR3 is CAISGLAETSYEQYF. The CDR3 DNA follows: TGTGCCATCAGTGGGCTAGCGGAAACCTCCTACGAGCAGTACTTC.

This chain connects TRBV14 to TRBJ2-7; 7 bases agree with TRBD2. Looked up from germline, CDR1 is SGHDN and CDR2 is FVKESK. V shed 5 bases, J shed 0 bases, and the junction held 4 bases outside the gene matches. This CDR3 has 14 amino acids. The CDR3 region has the DNA TGTGCCAGCAGCTCGGGACTATCCTCCTACGAGCAGTACTTC. This translates into CASSSGLSSYEQYF.

This rearrangement joins TRBV20-1 to TRBJ1-5; D not certain. The germline V and J ends were trimmed by 5 bases and 6 bases, with 20 bases remaining between them. The germline V gene encodes CDR1 DFQATT and CDR2 SNEGSKA (reference sequence). CDR3 size: 15 residues. This CDR3 is CSAQTYGSVGQPQHF. For the CDR3, the DNA is TGCAGTGCTCAGACCTACGGATCGGTAGGTCAGCCCCAGCATTTT.

The chain has TRBV4-2 and TRBJ1-6; perhaps TRBD1 as D (6 bases). Trimming took 0 bases from V and 7 from J, leaving 7 bases between them. CDR1 and CDR2 (germline): LGHNA, YNFKEQ. The CDR3 has 14 amino acids. The CDR3 DNA is TGTGCCAGCAGCCAAGATACAGGGAATTCACCCCTCCACTTT. Amino acid sequence: CASSQDTGNSPLHF.

This clonotype was seen ten or more times. The gene calls are TRBV15 and TRBJ1-6, with TRBD1 identical over 9 bases. The CDR3 is made up of 16 amino acids. V was pared by 5 bases and J by 6 bases, with 8 bases of the junction left unmatched. From germline, CDR1 is LNHNV and CDR2 YYDKDF (reference sequence). CDR3 sequence (DNA): TGTGCCACCAGCGGATTCACGGGACAGGGTAATTCACCCCTCCACTTT. This translates into CATSGFTGQGNSPLHF. The variable domain in full, with the rest retrieved from reference TRBV15 and TRBJ1-6, is DAMVIQNPRYQVTQFGKPVTLSCSQTLNHNVMYWYQQKSSQAPKLLFHYYDKDFNNEADTPDNFQSRRPNTSFCFLDIRSPGLGDTAMYLCATSGFTGQGNSPLHFGNGTRLTVT.

This clonotype is a singleton in its sample. Without the conserved terminal phenylalanine or tryptophan, this CDR3 likely stems from a read error. This chain uses TRBV2 with TRBJ1-2, with D perhaps TRBD1 (5 bases). CDR3 size: 13 residues. V dropped 6 bases and J dropped 2 bases, with 10 bases sitting between them. The germline gives CDR1 SNHLY, CDR2 FYNNEI. CDR3 sequence reads: CASSADTNYGYTS. CDR3 coding DNA: TGTGCCAGCAGCGCGGACACAAACTATGGCTACACCTCC.

This chain uses TRBV20-1 with TRBJ2-7; 9 positions match TRBD1. The CDR3 consists of 14 residues. CDR1 and CDR2 (germline): DFQATT, SNEGSKA (reference sequence). The V segment lost 6 bases and the J segment 3 bases; nucleotides outside the gene matches: 9. CDR3 protein: CSAAPGTGSYEQYV. CDR3 nucleotide sequence: TGCAGTGCCGCCCCCGGGACAGGGAGCTACGAGCAGTACGTC.

The chain links TRBV12-3 or TRBV12-4 to TRBJ1-5; D may be TRBD1 (6 bases). CDR3 length: 13 amino acids. Trimming took off 6 bases at V and 4 bases at J, with 10 bases between the two ends. The CDR3 coding sequence is TGTGCCAGCAGCCCCGACAGGAATCAGCCCCAGCATTTT. This codes for CASSPDRNQPQHF.

This clonotype was seen many times. The chain uses TRBV3-1 and TRBJ2-5, with TRBD1 as a possible D gene (6 bases). Germline assignment: CDR1 LGHDT and CDR2 YNNKEL (reference sequence). CDR3 length: 14 residues. V was pared by 2 bases and J by 1 base, with 8 bases between. In nucleotides, the CDR3 is TGTGCCAGCAGCCAATGGACAGCCCAAGAGACCCAGTACTTC. Protein sequence: CASSQWTAQETQYF.

This clonotype was detected ten times or more. V and J are TRBV21-1 and TRBJ2-1. TRBV21-1 is described as a pseudogene. CDR3 length: 11 amino acids. The CDR3 DNA reads as TGTGCCAGCAGTCTCAACAATGAGCAGTTCTTC. It is translated as CASSLNNEQFF.

This clonotype was seen a few times. The genes are TRBV20-1 and TRBJ1-3; D not resolved. This CDR3 is 12 amino acids long. The V and J ends lost 3 bases and 1 base respectively, with 4 bases between them. In germline, CDR1 is DFQATT, CDR2 SNEGSKA (reference sequence). The CDR3 coding sequence is TGCAGTGCTAGCCCTTCTGGAAACACCATATATTTT. Translation: CSASPSGNTIYF.

This clonotype was seen many times. This sequence joins TRBV6-2 or TRBV6-3 and TRBJ2-5, with 7 bases fitting TRBD2. CDR1 is MNHEY and CDR2 is SVGEGT in the germline V gene. This CDR3 region has 18 residues. The V gene end was trimmed by 5 bases and the J gene end by 2 bases; junction bases not matched to a gene: 17. The CDR3 coding sequence is TGTGCCAGCAGTCGTCCGACAAAAGCAGCGGGACTACAAGAGACCCAGTACTTC. Amino acids: CASSRPTKAAGLQETQYF.

This clonotype was observed a few times. This chain connects TRBV12-3 or TRBV12-4 to TRBJ1-1, with D perhaps matching TRBD1 (5 bases). Trimming left V 4 bases short and J 4 bases short, with 13 bases between. The CDR3 covers 14 residues. CDR3 loop: CASSWRGTGTEAFF. The CDR3, as DNA: TGTGCCAGCAGTTGGAGGGGAACAGGCACTGAAGCTTTCTTT.

Only a few counts were recorded for this clonotype. The chain is built from TRBV7-3 and TRBJ1-4; unclear D gene. V lost 0 bases, J lost 3 bases, and 2 bases lay in between. The CDR3 is made up of 13 amino acids. Germline CDR1 and CDR2: SGHTA and FQGTGA. The CDR3 protein is CASSLTPNEKLFF. CDR3 nucleotide sequence: TGTGCCAGCAGCTTAACGCCTAATGAAAAACTGTTTTTT.

This chain uses TRBV5-1 with TRBJ2-5; TRBD1 matches 9 bases. This CDR3 region has 15 residues. V shed 4 bases and J 4 bases; nucleotides not matched to a gene: 8. Germline assignment: CDR1 SGHRS and CDR2 YFSETQ. As DNA, the CDR3 is TGCGCCAGCAGCCCGGGACAGGGTAGGGGAGAGACCCAGTACTTC. It specifies CASSPGQGRGETQYF.

This clonotype has more than one count but fewer than ten. V gene TRBV12-3 or TRBV12-4 combines with J gene TRBJ1-6, with a possible D match to TRBD1 (5 bases). V was cut by 3 bases and J by 4 bases, with 10 bases left in between. The CDR3 extends over 15 amino acids. For the CDR3, the DNA is TGTGCCAGCAGTTTCCGGGACGCTTATAATTCACCCCTCCACTTT. Protein sequence: CASSFRDAYNSPLHF.

The sample holds many counts of this clonotype. The chain's CDR3 is CASSFGPKETQYF. The CDR3 bases are TGTGCCAGCAGCTTCGGGCCCAAAGAGACCCAGTACTTC. This chain uses TRBV7-3 with TRBJ2-5; D gene ambiguous. The CDR3 is made up of 13 amino acids. CDR1 and CDR2 from the germline V gene are SGHTA and FQGTGA. V was cut by 3 bases and J by 3 bases, with 8 bases left in between.

V is TRBV2 and J is TRBJ2-2; D not certain. This CDR3 has 12 amino acids. Trimming pared 6 bases from V and 1 base from J, leaving 3 bases between. CDR1 and CDR2 (germline): SNHLY, FYNNEI. As DNA, the CDR3 is TGTGCCAGCAGGCTGAACACCGGGGAGCTGTTTTTT. Protein sequence: CASRLNTGELFF.

This clonotype was seen a few times. The J gene is TRBJ1-2, the V gene TRBV7-9; 8 positions match TRBD1. Germline values: CDR1 SEHNR, CDR2 FQNEAQ (reference sequence). This CDR3 region has 15 residues. V lost 2 bases to trimming and J lost 3 bases; unmatched junction nucleotides: 5. CDR3: CASSLYQGADYGYTF. The CDR3 DNA sequence: TGTGCCAGCAGCTTATATCAGGGGGCAGACTATGGCTACACCTTC.

This clonotype was found a few times. The chain recombines TRBV12-3 or TRBV12-4 with TRBJ2-1; D is possibly TRBD1 or TRBD2 (5 bases each). The CDR3 totals 13 residues. V shed 0 bases and J shed 9 bases, with 9 bases lying between them. The CDR3 coding sequence is TGTGCCAGCAGTTTAGCTCCAGGGAGTGAGCAGTTCTTC. This gives the protein CASSLAPGSEQFF.

This clonotype was found a few times. J is TRBJ2-2 and V is TRBV19, with D uncertain. The V gene lost 8 bases and the J gene lost 6 bases, with 7 bases spanning the gap. Germline-derived CDR1 and CDR2 are LNHDA and SQIVND (reference sequence). The CDR3 has 11 residues. The CDR3 region has the DNA TGTGCCAGTGCAGTAGCCGGGGAGCTGTTTTTT. Translated, it gives CASAVAGELFF.

This clonotype turned up a few times. This chain connects TRBV18 to TRBJ1-2; possible D gene TRBD1, 5 bases. The CDR3 has 15 amino acids. Per germline, CDR1 KGHSH and CDR2 LQKENI. Trimming shortened V by 2 bases and J by 4 bases, and 14 bases separated the two germline ends. CDR3 amino acids: CASSPEKGESYGYTF. The CDR3 coding sequence is TGTGCCAGCTCACCAGAAAAAGGGGAAAGCTATGGCTACACCTTC.

This clonotype was observed at least ten times. The chain links TRBV7-2 to TRBJ2-3; 8 bases agree with TRBD2. This CDR3 comprises 14 residues. Germline CDR1 and CDR2: SGHTA and FQGNSA. J gave up 4 bases and V 5 bases, and 5 bases lay outside the gene matches. The CDR3 is CASSPGGAADTQYF. In nucleotides, the CDR3 is TGTGCCAGCAGCCCGGGAGGGGCGGCAGATACGCAGTATTTT.

There are a few counts of this clonotype. This chain links TRBV11-2 with TRBJ1-4; 9 bases fit TRBD1. The V gene end was trimmed by 3 bases and the J gene end by 5 bases; junction bases not matched to a gene: 4. Germline CDR1 SGHAT, CDR2 FQNNGV. The CDR3 is 15 amino acids. The CDR3 region is CASSFGGQGNEKLFF. The CDR3, as DNA: TGTGCCAGCAGCTTCGGCGGACAGGGGAATGAAAAACTGTTTTTT.

This chain links TRBV28 with TRBJ2-1; D may be TRBD1 or TRBD2 (7 bases each). Trimming stripped 6 bases from V and 4 bases from J, with 13 bases between. The CDR3 is made up of 14 amino acids. CDR1 and CDR2 (germline): MDHEN, SYDVKM. In DNA, the CDR3 is TGTGCCAGCAGGGCAGGGGGGGTTTACAATGAGCAGTTCTTC. Amino acid sequence: CASRAGGVYNEQFF.

This clonotype was seen many times. V usage is TRBV29-1 and J usage is TRBJ2-3, with 9 bases that match TRBD2. With V trimmed by 4 bases and J by 4 bases, 6 bases remained unmatched. The germline V gene encodes CDR1 SQVTM and CDR2 ANQGSEA. CDR3 size: 14 residues. The CDR3, as DNA: TGCAGCGTTGGGGTTAGCGGGAGAGCAGATACGCAGTATTTT. It yields the protein CSVGVSGRADTQYF.

This clonotype occurred many times. CDR3: CATSDFPRSSTDTQYF. The DNA of the CDR3 is TGTGCCACCAGTGATTTCCCCCGGTCCAGCACAGATACGCAGTATTTT. V and J are TRBV24-1 and TRBJ2-3; D is unresolved. The CDR3 totals 16 residues. The germline V and J ends were trimmed by 1 base and 0 bases, with 10 bases remaining between them. CDR1 and CDR2 (germline): KGHDR, SFDVKD.